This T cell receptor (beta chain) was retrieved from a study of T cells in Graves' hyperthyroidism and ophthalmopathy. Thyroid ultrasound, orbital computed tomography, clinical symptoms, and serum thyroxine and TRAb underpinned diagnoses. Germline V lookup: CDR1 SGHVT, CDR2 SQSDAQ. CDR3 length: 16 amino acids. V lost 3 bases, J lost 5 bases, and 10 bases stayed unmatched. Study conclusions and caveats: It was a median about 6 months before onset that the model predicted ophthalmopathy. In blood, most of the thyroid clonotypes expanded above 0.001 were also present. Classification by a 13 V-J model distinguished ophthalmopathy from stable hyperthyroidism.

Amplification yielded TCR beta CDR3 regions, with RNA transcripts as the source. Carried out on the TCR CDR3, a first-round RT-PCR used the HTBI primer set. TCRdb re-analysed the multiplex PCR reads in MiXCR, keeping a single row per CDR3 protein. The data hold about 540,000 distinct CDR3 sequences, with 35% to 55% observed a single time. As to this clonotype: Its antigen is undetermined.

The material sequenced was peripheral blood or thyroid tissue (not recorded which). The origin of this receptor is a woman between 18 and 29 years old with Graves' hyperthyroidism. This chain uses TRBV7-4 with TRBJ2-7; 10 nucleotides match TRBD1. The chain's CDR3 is CASSFPRDRGPHEQYF. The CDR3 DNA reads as TGTGCCAGCAGCTTCCCCCGGGACAGGGGCCCCCACGAGCAGTACTTC.